This TCR beta chain came from a study of response to subunit inactivated influenza vaccine. TCRdb reanalysed the RT-PCR reads using MiXCR and keeps one entry per CDR3 protein. The repertoire includes about 520,000 distinct CDR3 sequences, approximately 6.9% of them detected once, and about an eighth sits in the top ten. V lost 5 bases, J lost 4 bases, and 11 bases lay in between. The CDR3 covers 13 residues. Per germline, CDR1 SGHAT and CDR2 FQNNGV. Study-level points and caveats: The authors suggested that every seasonal influenza vaccination recruits few new T cells.

This clonotype was counted ten times or more. Its matching antigen is unknown. This TCR was sampled from a man between 45 and 75 years old who received an inactivated influenza vaccine. The input for sequencing was PBMCs from blood, taken less than 30 months after vaccination. This sequence joins TRBV11-2 and TRBJ1-1; D gene unclear. The CDR3 spells CASSPDLSTEAFF. The CDR3 region has the DNA TGTGCCAGCAGCCCAGACCTAAGCACTGAAGCTTTCTTT. Full variable domain (remainder filled in from reference TRBV11-2 and TRBJ1-1): EAGVAQSPRYKIIEKRQSVAFWCNPISGHATLYWYQQILGQGPKLLIQFQNNGVVDDSQLPKDRFSAERLKGVDSTLKIQPAKLEDSAVYLCASSPDLSTEAFFGQGTRLTVV.